These 30 T cell receptor beta chains share one sample of origin, sequenced in a study of blood T cells in healthy people across ages. Through a sample-barcoded 5' primer and a J-beta primer mix, a second PCR was run for about 7 to 12 cycles. TCRdb re-derived calls from the 5' RACE reads in MiXCR, one entry per CDR3 protein. Among roughly 2 million distinct CDR3 sequences listed, just under 50% were seen once. What was sequenced was blood. These receptors were taken from a middle-aged woman in good health.

The V call is TRBV12-3 or TRBV12-4, the J call TRBJ2-1; 9 nucleotides agree with TRBD1. V gave up 6 bases and J gave up 13 bases; unmatched junction bases: 13. This CDR3 has 14 amino acids. The CDR3 region has the DNA TGTGCCAGCAGGCCGGGACAGGGTTTAGAGACCCAGTTCTTC. Its translation is CASRPGQGLETQFF.

This clonotype showed up just a few times. This chain joins TRBV5-1 and TRBJ2-1; 7 bases fit TRBD1. Germline V lookup: CDR1 SGHRS, CDR2 YFSETQ. The CDR3 sequence is 14 residues long. Losses at the gene ends were 0 bases for V and 9 bases for J; bases not matched to a gene: 6. The chain's CDR3 is CASSLGQGPGEQFF. As DNA, the CDR3 is TGCGCCAGCAGCTTGGGACAGGGTCCGGGTGAGCAGTTCTTC.

V usage is TRBV6-2 or TRBV6-3 and J usage is TRBJ1-5; D gene unclear. CDR1 MNHEY and CDR2 SVGEGT come from the germline V gene. The germline V and J ends were trimmed by 6 bases and 8 bases, with 17 bases remaining between them. The CDR3 loop spans 14 amino acids. The chain's CDR3 is CASRTGLGSEPQHF. In DNA form, the CDR3 reads TGTGCCAGCAGGACCGGACTGGGGTCGGAGCCCCAGCATTTT.

This sequence joins TRBV7-2 and TRBJ2-5; D is perhaps TRBD2 (5 bases). Trimming stripped 5 bases from V and 5 bases from J, with 12 bases between. Germline V gives CDR1 SGHTA, CDR2 FQGNSA. The CDR3 sequence is 13 residues long. The CDR3 spells CASSAGPEETQYF. The CDR3, as DNA: TGTGCCAGCAGCGCGGGCCCAGAGGAGACCCAGTACTTC.

The rearrangement joins TRBV3-1 to TRBJ2-5; D is unclear. V was shortened by 0 bases and J by 2 bases, with 19 bases between the two germline ends. Germline CDR1 LGHDT, CDR2 YNNKEL (reference sequence). CDR3 size: 18 residues. Here the CDR3 reads CASSQDRRGPMQQETQYF. The CDR3 coding sequence is TGTGCCAGCAGCCAAGATAGGCGAGGACCGATGCAACAAGAGACCCAGTACTTC.

The chain carries TRBV29-1 and TRBJ1-4; 10 bases agree with TRBD1. J gave up 7 bases and V 7 bases, and 3 bases lay outside the gene matches. This CDR3 has 12 residues. Germline V gene sequence: CDR1 SQVTM, CDR2 ANQGSEA. The CDR3 DNA is TGCAGCGAGGACAGGGGGGGTGAAAAACTGTTTTTT. It codes for CSEDRGGEKLFF.

V and J are TRBV5-8 and TRBJ1-1; 8 positions agree with TRBD1. This CDR3 has 12 residues. Germline loops: CDR1 SGHTS, CDR2 YDEGEE. V lost 9 bases, J lost 1 base, and 2 bases stayed unmatched. This CDR3 reads CAIQGANTEAFF. CDR3 sequence (DNA): TGTGCCATCCAGGGGGCGAACACTGAAGCTTTCTTT.

This rearrangement joins TRBV20-1 to TRBJ2-3, with 7 bases matching TRBD2. The trim removed 0 bases at V and 9 bases at J, leaving 12 bases unmatched. Per the germline V gene, CDR1 is DFQATT and CDR2 is SNEGSKA (reference sequence). This CDR3 comprises 15 residues. The DNA for the CDR3 is TGCAGTGCTAGAGACCCCGGGGGGTCAAGGAAAACGCAGTATTTT. Encoded protein: CSARDPGGSRKTQYF.

The CDR3 spells CASSPNLGGYTF. The CDR3 DNA reads as TGCGCCAGCAGCCCAAACCTCGGGGGCTACACCTTC. The chain uses TRBV5-1 and TRBJ1-2; no firm D call. CDR3 length: 12 residues. The germline V and J ends were trimmed by 4 bases and 8 bases, with 12 bases remaining between them. Germline CDR1 is SGHRS and CDR2 is YFSETQ.

The V gene is TRBV5-1, the J gene TRBJ2-2; 9 bases are shared with TRBD1. Per germline, CDR1 SGHRS and CDR2 YFSETQ. The CDR3 sequence is 18 residues long. V shed 0 bases and J 5 bases; nucleotides not matched to a gene: 11. The CDR3 nucleotides are TGCGCCAGCAGCTTGGCGGCACAGGGGGCGAAAGGAACCGGGGAGCTGTTTTTT. The encoded protein is CASSLAAQGAKGTGELFF.

This clonotype was observed a few times. The V and J genes are TRBV5-1 and TRBJ2-1, with D maybe TRBD2 (5 bases). This CDR3 region has 16 residues. V shed 3 bases and J shed 9 bases, with 22 bases lying between them. Germline V gene data show CDR1 as SGHRS and CDR2 as YFSETQ. The CDR3 region has the DNA TGCGCCAGCAGCTCTTCTCAAGCGAACGAGGGTATTGAGCAGTTCTTC. Residues: CASSSSQANEGIEQFF. The full variable domain, completed using reference TRBV5-1 and TRBJ2-1, is KAGVTQTPRYLIKTRGQQVTLSCSPISGHRSVSWYQQTPGQGLQFLFEYFSETQRNKGNFPGRFSGRQFSNSRSEMNVSTLELGDSALYLCASSSSQANEGIEQFFGPGTRLTVL.

In this sample, this clonotype turned up a few times. The chain recombines TRBV28 with TRBJ2-3; D unclear. The CDR3 length is 14 residues. The V end was cut by 3 bases, the J end by 2 bases, with 9 bases between. From germline, CDR1 is MDHEN and CDR2 SYDVKM. In DNA, the CDR3 is TGTGCCAGCAGTTTGGCCAGCTTCACAGATACGCAGTATTTT. It encodes CASSLASFTDTQYF.

Comments on this clonotype: Germline is not matched at one junction end, which may reflect a read error. The chain joins TRBV27 to TRBJ2-4, with 13 bases fitting TRBD2. The tail of the sequence fits TRBJ2-5 better, so the J call may be wrong. This CDR3 is 17 amino acids long. The germline V gene has CDR1 MNHEY and CDR2 SMNVEV (reference sequence). CDR3 protein: CANSWSGLAGAKETQYF. CDR3 nucleotide sequence: TGTGCCAACAGTTGGTCTGGACTAGCGGGGGCCAAAGAGACCCAGTACTTC.

This clonotype has only a few counts. This chain uses TRBV4-2 with TRBJ1-5; the D is unclear. The V gene's germline CDR1 is LGHNA and CDR2 YNFKEQ. This CDR3 is built from 17 residues. The V end lost 4 bases, the J end lost 0 bases, and 16 bases lay between the germline ends. CDR3 in amino acids: CASSRGNGEGSNQPQHF. CDR3 DNA: TGTGCCAGCAGCCGCGGTAATGGCGAGGGTAGCAATCAGCCCCAGCATTTT.

The V and J genes are TRBV7-2 and TRBJ1-1, with a possible D match to TRBD1 (5 bases). The CDR3 length is 16 residues. The V end lost 1 base, the J end lost 0 bases, and 12 bases lay between the germline ends. CDR1 and CDR2 (germline): SGHTA, FQGNSA. The chain's CDR3 is CASSLDAGRLNTEAFF. Written as DNA, the CDR3 is TGTGCCAGCAGCTTAGACGCAGGGAGGTTGAACACTGAAGCTTTCTTT.

The chain joins TRBV6-2 or TRBV6-3 to TRBJ1-2; the D gene is possibly TRBD1 (5 bases). The germline V gene has CDR1 MNHEY and CDR2 SVGEGT. With 5 bases removed from V and 2 bases from J, the gap between germline ends came to 15 bases. This CDR3 is 15 amino acids long. CDR3 DNA sequence: TGTGCCAGCAGTGGTCGAGGGGCGCCAAACTATGGCTACACCTTC. It encodes CASSGRGAPNYGYTF.

This clonotype has only a few counts. V is TRBV7-9 and J is TRBJ2-3, with D perhaps TRBD2 (6 bases). The CDR3 loop spans 17 amino acids. V was clipped by 4 bases and J by 0 bases, with 17 bases between them. Germline values: CDR1 SEHNR, CDR2 FQNEAQ (reference sequence). The CDR3 spells CASSSGNGSPSTDTQYF. The CDR3 nucleotides read TGTGCCAGCAGCTCCGGTAACGGGAGCCCTAGCACAGATACGCAGTATTTT. Complete variable domain (other parts from reference TRBV7-9 and TRBJ2-3): DTGVSQNPRHKITKRGQNVTFRCDPISEHNRLYWYRQTLGQGPEFLTYFQNEAQLEKSRLLSDRFSAERPKGSFSTLEIQRTEQGDSAMYLCASSSGNGSPSTDTQYFGPGTRLTVL.

Here the CDR3 reads CASNPNSGTGYTEAFF. The CDR3 DNA reads TGTGCCAGCAACCCAAACTCCGGGACAGGGTACACTGAAGCTTTCTTT. The chain uses TRBV5-5 and TRBJ1-1, with 9 positions matching TRBD1. The CDR3 loop spans 16 amino acids. From germline, CDR1 is SGHKS and CDR2 YYEKEE (reference sequence). J lost 3 bases, V lost 6 bases, and 12 bases had no gene match.

The rearrangement joins TRBV7-2 to TRBJ1-5, with 8 positions matching TRBD1. The CDR3 contains 16 residues. Germline V gene data show CDR1 as SGHTA and CDR2 as FQGNSA. V lost 6 bases, J lost 2 bases, and 9 bases stayed unmatched. The CDR3 here is CASSPQGAQGNQPQHF. CDR3 DNA sequence: TGTGCCAGCAGTCCTCAGGGGGCGCAAGGCAATCAGCCCCAGCATTTT.

The chain recombines TRBV4-2 with TRBJ2-3; 10 bases map to TRBD2. Looked up from germline, CDR1 is LGHNA and CDR2 is YNFKEQ. The V gene end was trimmed by 4 bases and the J gene end by 1 base; junction bases not matched to a gene: 5. The CDR3 runs to 16 residues. DNA for the CDR3: TGTGCCAGCAGCCCAGGCGGGACTAGCGGCACAGATACGCAGTATTTT. It codes for CASSPGGTSGTDTQYF.

This clonotype was detected only a few times. This chain uses TRBV7-2 with TRBJ2-7, with D perhaps TRBD2 (5 bases). V dropped 0 bases and J dropped 3 bases, with 6 bases sitting between them. The germline V gene has CDR1 SGHTA and CDR2 FQGNSA. This CDR3 contains 13 residues. CDR3 residues: CASSLAEDYEQYF. The CDR3 region has the DNA TGTGCCAGCAGCTTAGCGGAGGACTACGAGCAGTACTTC.

CDR3 region: CSAFPPSSYNEQFF. The CDR3 bases are TGCAGTGCTTTCCCCCCATCCTCCTACAATGAGCAGTTCTTC. The J gene is TRBJ2-1, the V gene TRBV20-1; D gene ambiguous. Germline CDR1 DFQATT, CDR2 SNEGSKA (reference sequence). CDR3 length: 14 amino acids. V was shortened by 5 bases and J by 0 bases, with 11 bases between the two germline ends.

The chain is built from TRBV5-5 and TRBJ2-1, with 10 bases identical to TRBD1. The J segment lost 0 bases and the V segment lost 3 bases, leaving 15 bases of the junction unmatched. This CDR3 is 20 amino acids long. Germline values: CDR1 SGHKS, CDR2 YYEKEE (reference sequence). The CDR3 bases are TGTGCCAGCAGCTGGGACAGGGGTACTATTGGGGGAAGCTCCTACAATGAGCAGTTCTTC. It translates to CASSWDRGTIGGSSYNEQFF.

The rearrangement joins TRBV13 to TRBJ2-3; 7 positions match TRBD1. Germline assignment: CDR1 PRHDT and CDR2 FYEKMQ (reference sequence). V lost 3 bases and J lost 5; bases outside the gene matches: 5. CDR3 length equals 14 residues. CDR3 protein: CASSFGQVGDTQYF. CDR3 DNA: TGTGCCAGCAGCTTCGGACAGGTTGGAGATACGCAGTATTTT.

As regards this clonotype: Given a much more abundant clone one base away, this may be a read error. The rearrangement uses TRBV28 and TRBJ2-5, with TRBD1 matching 8 bases. Trimming removed 6 bases from V and 11 bases from J; junction bases left unmatched: 17. CDR3 length: 15 residues. Germline CDR1 and CDR2: MDHEN and SYDVKM. The CDR3 nucleotides read TGTGCCAGCAGGAAACGACAGGGGAGGTCCTACGTGCAGTACTTC. Encoded protein: CASRKRQGRSYVQYF.

V usage is TRBV28 and J usage is TRBJ1-6; D uncertain. This CDR3 has 14 residues. The germline V and J ends were trimmed by 6 bases and 15 bases, with 21 bases remaining between them. Germline CDR1 and CDR2: MDHEN and SYDVKM. The CDR3 DNA sequence: TGTGCCAGCAGAAAAGGACGAATCGAACGGAACCTCCACTTT. This codes for CASRKGRIERNLHF. Variable domain in full (rest from reference TRBV28 and TRBJ1-6): DVKVTQSSRYLVKRTGEKVFLECVQDMDHENMFWYRQDPGLGLRLIYFSYDVKMKEKGDIPEGYSVSREKKERFSLILESASTNQTSMYLCASRKGRIERNLHFGNGTRLTVT.

The V and J genes are TRBV20-1 and TRBJ1-2; D is uncertain. Germline CDR1 and CDR2: DFQATT and SNEGSKA (reference sequence). Trimming cost V 0 bases and J 4 bases, with 6 bases left between them. The CDR3 loop spans 12 amino acids. The CDR3 sequence is CSARETLYGYTF. The CDR3 coding sequence is TGCAGTGCTAGAGAGACCCTCTATGGCTACACCTTC.

In nucleotides, the CDR3 is TGTGCCAGCAGCCAAGAGAGTGAGGGCGAGTTGGCAGATACGCAGTATTTT. Translation gives CASSQESEGELADTQYF. This rearrangement joins TRBV4-2 to TRBJ2-3; D may be TRBD2 (5 bases). This CDR3 spans 17 amino acids. Germline CDR1 LGHNA, CDR2 YNFKEQ. Trimming stripped 0 bases from V and 4 bases from J, with 17 bases between.

The chain employs TRBV5-6 and TRBJ2-4; 7 nucleotides line up with TRBD2. Germline V gene data show CDR1 as SGHDT and CDR2 as YYEEEE. V lost 3 bases, J lost 13 bases, and 13 bases stayed unmatched. This CDR3 has 14 residues. DNA of the CDR3: TGTGCCAGCAGCTCCGGGCCGGGGGGAGTCAAGCAGTACTTC. Translating gives CASSSGPGGVKQYF.

This clonotype has only a few counts. V gene TRBV11-2 combines with J gene TRBJ2-6, with D perhaps matching TRBD1 (6 bases). Germline V gene data show CDR1 as SGHAT and CDR2 as FQNNGV. The V gene lost 5 bases and the J gene lost 2 bases, with 13 bases spanning the gap. The CDR3 runs to 16 residues. Here the CDR3 DNA reads TGTGCCAGCAGCCCCCGTGGGGGCACTGGGGCCAACGTCCTGACTTTC. Amino acids: CASSPRGGTGANVLTF.